The TCR beta chain described here comes from a study of cytomegalovirus exposure and HLA in healthy donors. Primers for the PCR totalled 60 Vbeta and 13 Jbeta. Data came from immunoSEQ multiplex PCR; TCRdb stores just in-frame clones and leaves some out. The sample contains over 150,000 clones, over 75% of which appear only once. CDR1 is SGHRS, CDR2 YFSETQ, per germline. This CDR3 contains 13 residues. V was clipped by 0 bases and J by 9 bases, with 10 bases between them. The sequenced sample was PBMCs. The V and J genes are TRBV5-1 and TRBJ2-1, with D uncertain. The receptor comes from a woman between 35 and 50 years old in good health and CMV-seropositive. In DNA, the CDR3 is TGCGCCAGCAGCTTGGGAATGATGGCTGAGCAGTTCTTC. Its translation: CASSLGMMAEQFF.